This TCR beta chain comes out of a study of T cells in Graves' hyperthyroidism and ophthalmopathy. Study background: Peripheral blood specimens were obtained at initial diagnosis, prior to any treatment.

This clonotype was detected a few times. Its antigen is unidentified. Patients between 18 and 65 years old had hyperthyroidism, newly diagnosed and lasting under 2 months. The diagnostic basis comprised clinical symptoms, serum thyroxine and TRAb, thyroid ultrasound and orbital computed tomography. Study-level findings and limits: In blood, most of the thyroid clonotypes expanded above 0.001 were also present.

Researchers amplified the TCR beta CDR3 regions from RNA transcripts. Initially, a first-round RT-PCR of the TCR CDR3 employed the HTBI primer set. TCRdb ran MiXCR on the multiplex PCR reads and lists one entry per CDR3 protein. Found here are approximately 630,000 distinct CDR3 sequences, 15% to 20% of them singletons; the top ten hold 3.8%. The CDR3 has 13 amino acids. Trimming pared 3 bases from V and 4 bases from J, leaving 7 bases between. Germline assignment: CDR1 LNHDA and CDR2 SQIVND (reference sequence). The TCR was taken from a woman aged 25-40 years with Graves' hyperthyroidism. The chain has TRBV19 and TRBJ2-1; the D is unclear. The specimen was blood. In nucleotides, the CDR3 is TGTGCCAGTAGTATCCAGGAGTACAATGAGCAGTTCTTC. It specifies CASSIQEYNEQFF.